This T cell receptor (beta chain) came from a study of T cell clonality in common variable immunodeficiency. Notes on the study in general: Reportedly, TCR beta sequences from common variable immunodeficiency showed fewer deletions and N-nucleotide insertions. Fewer TCRbeta clones were shared among CVID subjects than controls.

The method was immunoSEQ multiplex PCR; TCRdb's version includes in-frame clones alone and lacks a portion of them. Altogether about 34,000 clones were found in the sample, and no singletons occur. CDR1 SEHNR and CDR2 FQNEAQ come from the germline V gene (reference sequence). The CDR3 runs 15 residues. V gave up 7 bases and J gave up 2 bases; unmatched junction bases: 5. Many counts were recorded for this clone. Its antigen is currently unknown. The sequenced fragment ends 3 residues before the CDR3 boundary, so the rest is inferred from the germline J gene. The sample comprised peripheral blood mononuclear cells. The TCR originated in a person aged 18 to 70 in good health. The chain combines TRBV7-9 with TRBJ2-6; 7 positions match TRBD1. CDR3 sequence reads: CASNYRGAGANVLTF. The CDR3 bases that were read are TGTGCCAGCAACTACAGGGGTGCTGGGGCCAACGTC.